This note documents a single TCR beta chain sequence. Its antigen is unidentified. The data are from a study of identical twins. Study outcomes and limitations: A lower insertion count was a feature of abundant cord blood beta clonotypes, with no such feature in memory repertoires. Zero-insertion findings could be partly confounded by invariant cells (MAIT and iNKT cells). These conclusions were based on statistical analysis (cross-sectional, not following the same donors).

Healthy Caucasians alone served as donors. Germline CDR1 SGHDN, CDR2 FVKESK. The CDR3 has 14 residues. Deletions cut 4 bases from V and 4 bases from J, with 8 bases between. TCRdb reanalysed the 5' RACE reads using MiXCR and keeps one entry per CDR3 protein. Here the sample spans about 700,000 distinct CDR3 sequences, 8.6% being singletons. These data were also reused for a study on yellow fever vaccine responses in identical twins.

This sequence was found in a woman under 30 in good health. The chain links TRBV14 to TRBJ1-6, with TRBD1 as a possible D gene (5 bases). The sequencing sample was made of PBMCs. The CDR3 region has the DNA TGTGCCAGCAGCCTTCGGGGGTATAATTCACCCCTCCACTTT. It translates to CASSLRGYNSPLHF.